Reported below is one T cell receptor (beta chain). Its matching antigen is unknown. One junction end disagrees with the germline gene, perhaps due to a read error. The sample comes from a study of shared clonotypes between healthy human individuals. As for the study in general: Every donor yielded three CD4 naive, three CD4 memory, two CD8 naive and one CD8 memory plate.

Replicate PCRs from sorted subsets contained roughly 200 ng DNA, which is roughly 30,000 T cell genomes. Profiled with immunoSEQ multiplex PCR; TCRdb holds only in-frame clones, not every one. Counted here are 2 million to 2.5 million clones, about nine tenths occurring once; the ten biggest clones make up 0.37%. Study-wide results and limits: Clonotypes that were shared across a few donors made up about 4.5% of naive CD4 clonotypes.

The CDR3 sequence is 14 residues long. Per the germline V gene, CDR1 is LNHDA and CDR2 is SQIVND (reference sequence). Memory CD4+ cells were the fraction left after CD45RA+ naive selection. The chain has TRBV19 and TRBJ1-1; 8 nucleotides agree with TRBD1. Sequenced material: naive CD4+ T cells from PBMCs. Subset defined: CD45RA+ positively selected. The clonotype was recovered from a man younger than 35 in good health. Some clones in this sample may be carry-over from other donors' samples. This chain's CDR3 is CASRIGTGNTEAFF. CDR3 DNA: TGTGCCAGTAGAATAGGGACAGGGAACACTGAAGCTTTCTTT.